This entry concerns a single T cell receptor beta chain. Its antigen is still unknown. Primers: 60 Vbeta forward and 13 Jbeta reverse. Clones were sequenced by immunoSEQ multiplex PCR, and TCRdb holds only the in-frame ones, with some missing. The profile covers about 98,000 clones, with about three quarters appearing a single time and 7% to 10% taken by the ten largest. From germline, CDR1 is SGHTA and CDR2 FQGNSA. The CDR3 runs to 16 residues. V was pared by 5 bases and J by 7 bases, with 8 bases of the junction left unmatched. These data originate in a study of cytomegalovirus exposure and HLA in healthy donors. General study results and limits: Later work associated fewer than 20,000 TCR beta sequences with HLA alleles at 0.05 false discovery rate. Roughly uniform sequencing depth across donors was assumed, possibly incorrectly. A later analysis reportedly identified an Asian-associated ancestry cluster as carrying fewer N-insertions than the 666-donor mean.

Sequenced sample: PBMCs. The sequence was obtained from a human donor in good health. The chain employs TRBV7-2 and TRBJ2-1; 13 bases map to TRBD2. This CDR3 is CASSVRTSGRRNEQFF. In DNA, the CDR3 is TGTGCCAGCAGCGTCCGGACTAGCGGGAGAAGGAATGAGCAGTTCTTC.